The next 14 T cell receptor beta chains were all read from a single sample in a study of cytomegalovirus exposure and HLA in healthy donors. 60 Vbeta and 13 Jbeta primers were used in PCR. Sequencing used immunoSEQ multiplex PCR; TCRdb keeps in-frame clones, though not all of them. The sample holds over 150,000 clones, around 75% seen once. Sequencing was carried out using PBMCs. Receptors were obtained from a man aged 18 to 35 in good health and CMV-seronegative.

The J gene is TRBJ2-1, the V gene TRBV27, with D possibly TRBD2 on 5 matching bases. The CDR3 is 14 residues long. V was clipped by 5 bases and J by 13 bases, with 21 bases between them. Germline CDR1 MNHEY, CDR2 SMNVEV (reference sequence). CDR3 DNA sequence: TGTGCCAGCAGTACGGGCCTCACTAGGCGAACCCAGTTCTTC. It is translated as CASSTGLTRRTQFF.

This rearrangement joins TRBV4-1 to TRBJ2-7, with D perhaps matching TRBD2 (5 bases). Germline assignment: CDR1 MGHRA and CDR2 YSYEKL. V dropped 4 bases and J dropped 6 bases, with 16 bases sitting between them. The CDR3 has 14 amino acids. CDR3 loop: CASSLGPSGGEQYF. The CDR3 bases are TGCGCCAGCAGCCTTGGACCCTCAGGAGGCGAGCAGTACTTC.

The rearrangement joins TRBV5-6 to TRBJ2-7, with D perhaps matching TRBD1 (6 bases). The CDR3 is 15 amino acids. V was clipped by 2 bases and J by 6 bases, with 18 bases between them. The germline CDR1 and CDR2 sequences are SGHDT and YYEEEE. CDR3 sequence (DNA): TGTGCCAGCAGCTTTTTGGGGGCCAGGGTGGTCGAGCAGTACTTC. Translation: CASSFLGARVVEQYF.

The chain links TRBV19 to TRBJ1-1; 8 nucleotides agree with TRBD1. The CDR3 loop spans 14 amino acids. CDR1 LNHDA and CDR2 SQIVND come from the germline V gene (reference sequence). V lost 6 bases and J lost 5; bases outside the gene matches: 8. The CDR3 region is CASSSDRVVTEAFF. CDR3 sequence (DNA): TGTGCCAGTAGCTCGGACAGGGTGGTAACTGAAGCTTTCTTT.

This clone appeared a few times. The V call is TRBV10-2, the J call TRBJ2-7; 7 bases are shared with TRBD1. Germline loops: CDR1 WSHSY, CDR2 SAAADI. V shed 8 bases, J shed 5 bases, and the junction held 9 bases outside the gene matches. The CDR3 loop spans 13 amino acids. CDR3 nucleotides: TGCGCCAGCGCTGCGACAGGGACCCACGAGCAGTACTTC. As protein: CASAATGTHEQYF.

The sample holds a few counts of this clone. The genes are TRBV4-3 and TRBJ2-2; the match to TRBD2 covers 9 bases. This CDR3 comprises 19 residues. The junction had 12 bases not matched to a gene; V was cut back by 0 bases and J by 4 bases. Germline V gives CDR1 LGHNA, CDR2 YSLEER. CDR3 sequence: CASSQELAGEGVRTGELFF. The CDR3 DNA reads TGCGCCAGCAGCCAAGAGTTAGCGGGAGAGGGTGTGCGCACCGGGGAGCTGTTTTTT.

This chain joins TRBV28 and TRBJ1-5; D is ambiguous. V shed 7 bases and J shed 3 bases, with 16 bases lying between them. From germline, CDR1 is MDHEN and CDR2 SYDVKM. This CDR3 is built from 15 residues. The CDR3 DNA sequence: TGTGCCAGCACCCCGGGGAAAGGCGCCAATCAGCCCCAGCATTTT. This codes for CASTPGKGANQPQHF.

The chain has TRBV5-1 and TRBJ2-2; TRBD2 matches at 14 bases. V shed 4 bases and J 3 bases; nucleotides not matched to a gene: 8. Germline V gene lookup returns CDR1 SGHRS and CDR2 YFSETQ. The length of the CDR3 is 18 residues. This CDR3 reads CASSPGLAGARDTGELFF. CDR3 coding DNA: TGCGCCAGCAGCCCGGGACTAGCGGGAGCCCGGGACACCGGGGAGCTGTTTTTT.

The chain has TRBV10-2 and TRBJ2-5, with no clear D. This CDR3 is 13 amino acids long. CDR1 is WSHSY and CDR2 is SAAADI in the germline V gene. V lost 1 base, J lost 3 bases, and 6 bases lay in between. Here the CDR3 reads CASSELRKETQYF. In DNA form, the CDR3 reads TGCGCCAGCAGTGAGTTGCGGAAAGAGACCCAGTACTTC.

This clone showed up just once. The rearrangement joins TRBV5-1 to TRBJ2-3; a weak D match, TRBD2 (5 bases). This CDR3 region has 14 residues. Trimming cost V 4 bases and J 3 bases, with 12 bases left between them. Germline CDR1 SGHRS, CDR2 YFSETQ. The CDR3 is CASSVSEGTDTQYF. As DNA, the CDR3 is TGCGCCAGCAGCGTTAGCGAGGGAACAGATACGCAGTATTTT.

The chain couples TRBV20-1 to TRBJ2-3; 7 bases map to TRBD2. The CDR3 has 11 amino acids. V dropped 1 base and J dropped 10; count of bases not matched to a gene: 2. The germline CDR1 and CDR2 sequences are DFQATT and SNEGSKA (reference sequence). The CDR3 region is CSARAGRAQYF. The CDR3, as DNA: TGCAGTGCTAGAGCAGGGAGGGCGCAGTATTTT.

This clone came up a few times. CDR3 in DNA: TGTGCCATCGCACCACCGGGACAGACCTACGAGCAGTACTTC. Protein sequence: CAIAPPGQTYEQYF. The gene calls are TRBV28 and TRBJ2-7; 7 nucleotides line up with TRBD1. V lost 10 bases, J lost 2 bases, and 11 bases stayed unmatched. Germline V lookup: CDR1 MDHEN, CDR2 SYDVKM. The CDR3 spans 14 residues. The complete variable domain, with remaining parts taken from reference TRBV28 and TRBJ2-7, reads DVKVTQSSRYLVKRTGEKVFLECVQDMDHENMFWYRQDPGLGLRLIYFSYDVKMKEKGDIPEGYSVSREKKERFSLILESASTNQTSMYLCAIAPPGQTYEQYFGPGTRLTVT.

The chain links TRBV11-3 to TRBJ2-7; 10 bases are shared with TRBD1. Trimming cost V 5 bases and J 5 bases; bases outside gene matches: 9. CDR1 and CDR2 from the germline V gene are SGHNT and YENEEA. There are 15 residues in the CDR3. CDR3 DNA sequence: TGTGCCAGCAGCGCCCTCGGGACAGGGGTAGACGAGCAGTACTTC. Residues: CASSALGTGVDEQYF.

The chain carries TRBV28 and TRBJ2-3; 7 positions agree with TRBD1. The CDR3 spans 13 residues. The V segment lost 6 bases and the J segment 4 bases; nucleotides outside the gene matches: 4. Germline CDR1 reads MDHEN; CDR2 reads SYDVKM. The CDR3 reads CASRPTGADTQYF. CDR3 in DNA: TGTGCCAGCAGGCCAACAGGGGCAGATACGCAGTATTTT.